This TCR beta chain comes out of a study of T cell responses to AZD1222 COVID-19 vaccine. Broader study findings: Spike was spanned by vaccine-associated CD4 TCRs, which were dominant at 160-218 and 743-854. Targets within unmutated variant regions were reportedly found for nearly half of spike-specific TCRs. The peak T cell response came first, and repertoires were sampled only after it.

This clone was found a few times. Its antigen is not identified. TCRdb's table, derived via immunoSEQ multiplex PCR, lists solely in-frame clones and lacks some. The repertoire includes over 95,000 clones, 88% of them detected once, and roughly 15% sits in the top ten. The TCR sequence derives from an adult who received the AZD1222 COVID-19 vaccine. The sample here was peripheral blood, taken 28 days after the second AZD1222 dose.

The CDR3 bases are TGTGCCACCTTGACTCTTTACTCCTACGAGCAGTACTTC. It yields the protein CATLTLYSYEQYF. The gene calls are TRBV6-5 and TRBJ2-7, with D uncertain. The V end was cut by 10 bases, the J end by 0 bases, with 13 bases between. Germline V gives CDR1 MNHEY, CDR2 SVGAGI. CDR3 length: 13 residues.